This T cell receptor beta chain was sequenced for a study of CD8+CD57+ T cells in acquired aplastic anemia. Study-wide context: DNA from sorted CD4+ and CD8+ cells averaged approximately 3.2 ug. Points from the study as a whole: Researchers reported that CD8+ Simpson's diversity was not significantly different in patients versus controls. Patients and controls shared 25 to 30 CD8+ CDR3 sequences, which appeared highly expressed in patients and within their immunodominant clones.

As to this clonotype: What it recognizes is unknown.

Investigators profiled TCR beta VDJ and CDR3 from genomic DNA template. Using its own MiXCR run on the reads, TCRdb lists one record per CDR3 protein. The table includes about 270,000 distinct CDR3 sequences, around 60% detected once. From germline, CDR1 is DFQATT and CDR2 SNEGSKA (reference sequence). The CDR3 spans 18 residues. Trimming at V came to 1 base and at J to 1 base, leaving 7 bases not matched to a gene. The TCR comes from a human donor with severe aplastic anemia or a healthy control (not recorded which). The V and J genes are TRBV20-1 and TRBJ2-3; 14 nucleotides align to TRBD2. Sequences were obtained from sorted CD4+, CD8+, or CD8+CD57+ T cells (not recorded which) from PBMCs. This CDR3 reads CSARVPLTSGRGTDTQYF. The DNA for the CDR3 is TGCAGTGCTAGAGTCCCTCTGACTAGCGGGAGGGGCACAGATACGCAGTATTTT.